These 18 T cell receptor beta chains were sequenced from one sample in a study of blood T cell repertoires in COVID-19. Data came from immunoSEQ multiplex PCR; TCRdb stores just in-frame clones and leaves some out. The sample includes some 130,000 clones, roughly 86% of them seen just once. Sequenced: peripheral blood. These receptors all come from a woman in her 70s with COVID-19, enrolled during active disease.

The chain has TRBV6-6 and TRBJ2-1, with D perhaps TRBD1 (6 bases). V dropped 7 bases and J dropped 8 bases, with 15 bases sitting between them. This CDR3 comprises 13 residues. CDR1 MNHNY and CDR2 SVGAGI come from the germline V gene (reference sequence). CDR3: CASKGTHWDEQFF. The CDR3 nucleotides read TGTGCCAGCAAAGGGACACACTGGGATGAGCAGTTCTTC.

This clone appeared a few times. This chain joins TRBV19 and TRBJ1-1; D is perhaps TRBD1 (5 bases). Germline assignment: CDR1 LNHDA and CDR2 SQIVND (reference sequence). The CDR3 spans 15 residues. V was cut by 8 bases and J by 3 bases, with 19 bases left in between. CDR3 loop: CASGKARGVDTEAFF. CDR3 bases: TGTGCCAGTGGGAAGGCTCGGGGGGTGGACACTGAAGCTTTCTTT.

The CDR3 reads CASTGQGNYGYTF. The CDR3 coding sequence is TGTGCCAGCACCGGGCAGGGGAACTATGGCTACACCTTC. This chain uses TRBV28 with TRBJ1-2; a weak D match, TRBD1 (6 bases). Germline V gives CDR1 MDHEN, CDR2 SYDVKM. This CDR3 has 13 amino acids. V dropped 7 bases and J dropped 2 bases, with 11 bases sitting between them.

The J gene is TRBJ1-6, the V gene TRBV7-9; possibly TRBD1 for D (5 bases). V lost 1 base to trimming and J lost 7 bases, with 8 bases between them. Germline CDR1 reads SEHNR; CDR2 reads FQNEAQ (reference sequence). This CDR3 region has 14 residues. Here the CDR3 reads CASSLDRLNSPLHF. DNA for the CDR3: TGTGCCAGCAGCTTAGACAGGCTAAATTCACCCCTCCACTTT.

The rearrangement uses TRBV6-5 and TRBJ1-5; 7 bases match TRBD1. V shed 6 bases, J shed 6 bases, and the junction held 11 bases outside the gene matches. The germline V gene has CDR1 MNHEY and CDR2 SVGAGI. The CDR3 has 15 amino acids. The CDR3 DNA follows: TGTGCCAGCAGCTTACGACAGGGACATAGTCAGCCCCAGCATTTT. Amino acid sequence: CASSLRQGHSQPQHF.

V is TRBV7-9 and J is TRBJ2-1; tentative D call: TRBD1 (6 bases). There are 13 residues in the CDR3. The germline V gene encodes CDR1 SEHNR and CDR2 FQNEAQ (reference sequence). Deletions cut 5 bases from V and 8 bases from J, with 13 bases between. CDR3 DNA: TGTGCCAGCAGCCGCAAACAGGGCCATGAGCAGTTCTTC. As protein: CASSRKQGHEQFF.

This clone showed up just once. The genes are TRBV7-9 and TRBJ1-1; TRBD1 aligns across 7 bases. CDR1 and CDR2 from the germline V gene are SEHNR and FQNEAQ (reference sequence). This CDR3 contains 16 residues. V was pared by 1 base and J by 1 base, with 6 bases of the junction left unmatched. CDR3: CASSLGQGSPNTEAFF. The CDR3 DNA reads as TGTGCCAGCAGCTTAGGACAGGGATCGCCGAACACTGAAGCTTTCTTT.

This clone has just one count. The rearrangement uses TRBV7-6 and TRBJ2-7; no firm D call. CDR1 is SGHVS, CDR2 FNYEAQ, per germline. The germline V and J ends were trimmed by 2 bases and 0 bases, with 11 bases remaining between them. The CDR3 is made up of 15 amino acids. As DNA, the CDR3 is TGTGCCAGCAGCTTAAGGTCAGGATACTCCTACGAGCAGTACTTC. As protein: CASSLRSGYSYEQYF. The full variable domain, with the rest looked up from reference TRBV7-6 and TRBJ2-7, is GAGVSQSPRYKVTKRGQDVALRCDPISGHVSLYWYRQALGQGPEFLTYFNYEAQQDKSGLPNDRFSAERPEGSISTLTIQRTEQRDSAMYRCASSLRSGYSYEQYFGPGTRLTVT.

The V gene is TRBV28, the J gene TRBJ2-7; D is perhaps TRBD1 (6 bases). Germline CDR1 and CDR2: MDHEN and SYDVKM. V was pared by 8 bases and J by 0 bases, with 11 bases between. The length of the CDR3 is 13 residues. The CDR3 nucleotides are TGTGCCAGCCTGGACAGCAGCTCCTACGAGCAGTACTTC. Translating gives CASLDSSSYEQYF.

This chain connects TRBV10-3 to TRBJ1-6, with unresolved D. Germline assignment: CDR1 ENHRY and CDR2 SYGVKD. The CDR3 is made up of 15 amino acids. V lost 2 bases and J lost 7, with 12 bases in between. The CDR3 protein is CAISEDDGRNSPLHF. The CDR3 DNA follows: TGTGCCATCAGTGAGGATGACGGGAGGAATTCACCCCTCCACTTT.

The CDR3, as DNA: TGTGCCAGCAGTCAAACAGGGTCAAACATTCAGTACTTC. Its translation: CASSQTGSNIQYF. The chain recombines TRBV12-3 or TRBV12-4 with TRBJ2-4, with a weak D call TRBD1 (6 bases). The CDR3 totals 13 residues. Trimming stripped 5 bases from V and 6 bases from J, with 11 bases between.

As concerns this clone: Other DNA sequences of this sample code for an identical CDR3. V gene TRBV28 combines with J gene TRBJ2-5, with 10 nucleotides matching TRBD2. CDR1 MDHEN and CDR2 SYDVKM come from the germline V gene. The CDR3 sequence is 14 residues long. V was pared by 8 bases and J by 1 base, with 4 bases of the junction left unmatched. This CDR3 is CASSSGGAQETQYF. In nucleotides, the CDR3 is TGTGCCAGCTCTAGCGGGGGAGCCCAAGAGACCCAGTACTTC.

This rearrangement joins TRBV25-1 to TRBJ1-2; 8 bases agree with TRBD1. V lost 5 bases, J lost 7 bases, and 6 bases stayed unmatched. The CDR3 covers 13 residues. Germline values: CDR1 MGHDK, CDR2 SYGVNS. The CDR3 nucleotides are TGTGCCAGCAGTTATACAGGGGGGGTTGGCTACACCTTC. Residues: CASSYTGGVGYTF.

This clone occurred once. The chain employs TRBV12-3 or TRBV12-4 and TRBJ1-1; D is unclear. CDR3 length: 13 residues. V was pared by 7 bases and J by 1 base, with 10 bases between. DNA of the CDR3: TGTGCCAGCACCCTTCGGGGGAACACTGAAGCTTTCTTT. This translates into CASTLRGNTEAFF.

V gene TRBV5-4 combines with J gene TRBJ1-2, with D tentatively TRBD1 (5 bases). CDR3 size: 14 residues. Per the germline V gene, CDR1 is SGHNT and CDR2 is YYREEE (reference sequence). Trimming stripped 0 bases from V and 4 bases from J, with 10 bases between. The CDR3 loop is CASSLGPGPYGYTF. In DNA, the CDR3 is TGTGCCAGCAGCTTGGGACCAGGGCCCTATGGCTACACCTTC.

The chain employs TRBV7-9 and TRBJ2-5; 7 positions match TRBD1. The CDR3 contains 14 residues. The V segment lost 6 bases and the J segment 3 bases; nucleotides outside the gene matches: 7. Germline CDR1 reads SEHNR; CDR2 reads FQNEAQ (reference sequence). CDR3: CASRDLGQEETQYF. DNA for the CDR3: TGTGCCAGCAGGGACCTCGGACAGGAAGAGACCCAGTACTTC.

This clone appeared a single time. This sequence joins TRBV27 and TRBJ2-1; 7 nucleotides align to TRBD2. V shed 0 bases and J 10 bases; nucleotides not matched to a gene: 12. Germline V gene data show CDR1 as MNHEY and CDR2 as SMNVEV (reference sequence). This CDR3 region has 16 residues. The DNA for the CDR3 is TGTGCCAGCAGTTTATCCTCTAGCGGAGGGAAAGGGGAGCAGTTCTTC. Translating it yields CASSLSSSGGKGEQFF.

This clone is a singleton in its sample. The V gene is TRBV28, the J gene TRBJ1-5, with 9 bases identical to TRBD1. The CDR3 covers 15 residues. The germline V gene encodes CDR1 MDHEN and CDR2 SYDVKM. V shed 6 bases and J 5 bases; nucleotides not matched to a gene: 8. The CDR3 DNA sequence: TGTGCCAGCAGACCTGGGACAGGGAGGGATCAGCCCCAGCATTTT. Translation: CASRPGTGRDQPQHF.